Presented here are 26 T cell receptor beta chains from one specimen sequenced in a study of tumor-infiltrating lymphocytes in primary liver carcinoma. TCR beta cDNA was made from approximately 500 ng total RNA with a constant-region primer. TCR beta libraries came from three nested multiplex PCR rounds using slightly modified ARM-PCR. The opening two PCR rounds, about 11 cycles each, paired TRBV1-TRBV30 forward primers with a C-beta reverse primer. TCRdb called the multiplex PCR reads again in MiXCR, with one record for every CDR3 protein. The sample contains around 80,000 distinct CDR3 sequences, 72% of which appear only once. RNA and DNA were co-extracted from about 19-30 mg of unsorted bulk tissue. Sequencing was carried out using liver tumor tissue from sampling region 1. Subset reported: tumor region T1, superior pole. These receptors originate from a man aged 35-49 years with primary liver carcinoma and hepatitis B virus infection.

This clonotype was seen repeatedly, ten times or more. The genes are TRBV5-1 and TRBJ2-1; the D gene is possibly TRBD2 (5 bases). Germline assignment: CDR1 SGHRS and CDR2 YFSETQ. Trimming left V 6 bases short and J 0 bases short, with 10 bases between. CDR3 size: 14 residues. CDR3 residues: CASKEGFSYNEQFF. The CDR3 DNA reads as TGCGCCAGCAAAGAGGGATTCTCCTACAATGAGCAGTTCTTC.

Concerning this clonotype: The DNA is left out, because the CDR3 cannot be placed on it with certainty; the CDR3 is given as TCRdb lists it. The chain links TRBV11-2 to TRBJ2-2; TRBD1 was called by the table and not checked on the DNA. From its first to its last residue, the CDR3 has 15 amino acids. CDR1 SGHAT and CDR2 FQNNGV come from the germline V gene. CDR3 loop: CASSIVGRGTGGLYF.

This clonotype has ten or more counts. The chain recombines TRBV7-8 with TRBJ2-7; maybe TRBD2 (5 bases). The CDR3 contains 13 residues. The V end was cut by 5 bases, the J end by 6 bases, with 14 bases between. The germline gives CDR1 SGHVS, CDR2 FQNEAQ. The CDR3 protein is CASSRPPRGEQYF. The CDR3 DNA is TGTGCCAGCAGCCGACCCCCTCGGGGCGAGCAGTACTTC.

This clonotype counts as medium-sized. V and J are TRBV11-2 and TRBJ1-1; 8 bases are a match to TRBD1. Per germline, CDR1 SGHAT and CDR2 FQNNGV. This CDR3 region has 16 residues. V lost 6 bases to trimming and J lost 3 bases; unmatched junction nucleotides: 12. CDR3 sequence (DNA): TGTGCCAGCAGTCGTACGATTCTGGGACAGGACACTGAAGCTTTCTTT. Protein: CASSRTILGQDTEAFF.

Notes on this clonotype: A read error may account for a junction end that differs from germline. The chain uses TRBV4-1 and TRBJ1-5; TRBD1 might be the D (6 bases). The CDR3 contains 15 residues. Per germline, CDR1 MGHRA and CDR2 YSYEKL. CDR3 in DNA: TGCGCCTGCAGTCCAGGGGAGGTAGGTCTTCAGCCCCATCATTTT. As protein: CACSPGEVGLQPHHF.

Comment on this clonotype: Lacking the conserved final phenylalanine or tryptophan, this CDR3 likely reflects a read error. V gene TRBV29-1 combines with J gene TRBJ2-2; D not certain. Germline V gene sequence: CDR1 SQVTM, CDR2 ANQGSEA. The CDR3 covers 14 residues. V was clipped by 3 bases and J by 3 bases, with 11 bases between them. CDR3 residues: CSVESRRDTGELFL. The CDR3 DNA reads as TGCAGCGTTGAGTCCAGACGGGACACCGGGGAGCTGTTTCTT.

Concerning this clonotype itself: Sequence at one end of the junction differs from germline and may be a read error. The chain is built from TRBV7-9 and TRBJ2-1; TRBD2 is a possible D gene (6 bases). The CDR3 loop spans 12 amino acids. Germline V gene lookup returns CDR1 SEHNR and CDR2 FQNEAQ (reference sequence). The CDR3 loop reads CTSSTTSNEQFF. The CDR3 DNA reads as TGTACCAGCAGCACTACTAGCAATGAGCAATTCTTC. Together with reference TRBV7-9 and TRBJ2-1, the CDR3 gives the full variable domain: DTGVSQNPRHKITKRGQNVTFRCDPISEHNRLYWYRQTLGQGPEFLTYFQNEAQLEKSRLLSDRFSAERPKGSFSTLEIQRTEQGDSAMYLCTSSTTSNEQFFGPGTRLTVL.

A word on this clonotype: A junction end diverges from the germline sequence, so it may reflect a read error. The chain employs TRBV6-1 and TRBJ1-2; D not resolved. The CDR3 sequence is 12 residues long. Germline loops: CDR1 MNHNS, CDR2 SASEGT. CDR3: CVSRRDNYGYTF. The CDR3 bases are TGTGTCAGCAGGCGGGATAACTATGGCTACACCTTC.

Comments on this clonotype: This may be a read error, as it is one base from a much larger clone. The chain joins TRBV11-2 to TRBJ2-7, with 9 nucleotides matching TRBD1. The germline gives CDR1 SGHAT, CDR2 FQNNGV. CDR3 length: 15 residues. The junction had 6 bases not matched to a gene; V was cut back by 1 base and J by 5 bases. The CDR3 region is CASSLGWTGENEQYF. As DNA, the CDR3 is TGTGCCAGCAGCTTAGGATGGACAGGGGAAAACGAGCAGTACTTC.

Regarding this clonotype: The junction differs from germline at one of its ends, possibly a read error. This chain uses TRBV12-3 or TRBV12-4 with TRBJ2-1; TRBD2 agrees at 13 bases. This CDR3 contains 14 residues. The CDR3 is CASTRTSGSNEHFF. The DNA of the CDR3 is TGTGCCAGCACCCGGACTAGCGGGAGCAACGAGCACTTCTTC.

This clonotype has just one count. A much larger clone lies one base from this, so it may be a read error. The chain employs TRBV28 and TRBJ2-5, with 8 bases matching TRBD1. The CDR3 totals 14 residues. Per the germline V gene, CDR1 is MDHEN and CDR2 is SYDVKM. This CDR3 is CGSSPGGPDDTQYF. The CDR3 DNA is TGTGGCAGCAGCCCAGGGGGCCCCGATGATACCCAGTACTTC.

A remark on this clonotype: The junction departs from germline at one end; a sequencing error may be responsible. The chain employs TRBV29-1 and TRBJ2-1; D is uncertain. Germline loops: CDR1 SQVTM, CDR2 ANQGSEA. The CDR3 has 14 residues. The CDR3 region has the DNA TGCAACGTTGAAGGGCACGTCCCTAAGAATGAGCAGTTCTTC. It translates to CNVEGHVPKNEQFF.

Turning to this clonotype: One end of the junction is discordant with germline, which a read error may explain. V and J are TRBV29-1 and TRBJ1-1; D is uncertain. The CDR3 has 13 residues. Germline V gene sequence: CDR1 SQVTM, CDR2 ANQGSEA. CDR3 sequence: CSAQTLGNTEPFF. In DNA form, the CDR3 reads TGCAGCGCCCAGACCCTGGGAAACACTGAACCTTTCTTT.

Concerning this clonotype: One end of the junction is discordant with germline, which a read error may explain. V gene TRBV29-1 combines with J gene TRBJ2-3, with a tentative D call TRBD1 (5 bases). Germline V gives CDR1 SQVTM, CDR2 ANQGSEA. The CDR3 extends over 13 amino acids. The CDR3 sequence is CNVEVGAGDTQYF. CDR3 in DNA: TGCAACGTTGAAGTAGGGGCTGGAGATACGCAGTATTTT.

A remark on this clonotype: At one end, the junction sequence differs from germline, possibly due to a read error. The chain recombines TRBV6-5 with TRBJ2-2; the D gene could be TRBD1 or TRBD2 (5 bases each). The CDR3 length is 14 residues. In germline, CDR1 is MNHEY, CDR2 SVGAGI. The CDR3 DNA follows: TGTGCCACTGGAGCAGGGATCGGGACCGGCGAGCTGTTTTTT. Residues: CATGAGIGTGELFF.

The V and J genes are TRBV5-5 and TRBJ1-2; no reliable D call. CDR1 and CDR2 from the germline V gene are SGHKS and YYEKEE (reference sequence). The length of the CDR3 is 14 residues. V lost 1 base, J lost 8 bases, and 15 bases lay in between. Written as DNA, the CDR3 is TGTGCCAGCAGCTTGTGGCACTACTCGGCGGGCTACACCTTC. Its protein is CASSLWHYSAGYTF.

Notes on this clonotype: A read error may produce the germline difference seen at one junction end. CDR3 sequence: CANSHTDYNEQFF. The CDR3 DNA is TGTGCCAACAGCCATACAGACTACAATGAGCAGTTCTTC. The chain uses TRBV11-3 and TRBJ2-1; D gene ambiguous. The CDR3 extends over 13 amino acids. Germline V gene lookup returns CDR1 SGHNT and CDR2 YENEEA.

This clonotype was counted a single time. A much larger clonotype is one base distant, so this may be a read error. This rearrangement joins TRBV7-9 to TRBJ2-7; D is unclear. CDR1 is SEHNR and CDR2 is FQNEAQ in the germline V gene (reference sequence). This CDR3 spans 14 amino acids. Here the CDR3 reads CASSFMDGSYEQHF. CDR3 nucleotide sequence: TGTGCCAGCAGCTTCATGGACGGCTCCTACGAGCAGCACTTC. The full variable domain, in which reference TRBV7-9 and TRBJ2-7 provide the parts outside the CDR3, is DTGVSQNPRHKITKRGQNVTFRCDPISEHNRLYWYRQTLGQGPEFLTYFQNEAQLEKSRLLSDRFSAERPKGSFSTLEIQRTEQGDSAMYLCASSFMDGSYEQHFGPGTRLTVT.

Concerning this clonotype: This may arise from a read error, as a much more abundant clone is one base away. The CDR3: CASSLGQGALQVYEQYF. In DNA form, the CDR3 reads TGCGCCAGCAGCCTTGGACAGGGGGCTCTCCAGGTCTACGAGCAGTACTTC. The rearrangement joins TRBV5-1 to TRBJ2-7, with TRBD1 matching over 11 bases. CDR3 length: 17 amino acids. Germline V gives CDR1 SGHRS, CDR2 YFSETQ. The junction had 12 bases not matched to a gene; V was cut back by 4 bases and J by 3 bases.

With regard to this clonotype: This is likely a read error, given that the CDR3 carries no conserved phenylalanine or tryptophan at its end. The V call is TRBV30, the J call TRBJ2-7; TRBD1 matches at 8 bases. The CDR3 loop spans 15 amino acids. Germline V CDR1 and CDR2: GTSNPN, SVGIG (reference sequence). The CDR3 DNA reads TGTGCATGTAGTGTACCCGGGACAGGAACCTACGAGCAGTACTAC. As protein: CACSVPGTGTYEQYY.

This clonotype was counted at least ten times. The chain combines TRBV29-1 with TRBJ2-2; tentative D call: TRBD1 (6 bases). The V end was cut by 7 bases, the J end by 0 bases, with 12 bases between. Germline V gene data show CDR1 as SQVTM and CDR2 as ANQGSEA. The CDR3 has 14 residues. CDR3 amino acids: CSARQETNTGELFF. The DNA of the CDR3 is TGCAGCGCTAGACAGGAGACGAACACCGGGGAGCTGTTTTTT.

This clonotype was detected only once. It is likely a read error, because the conserved phenylalanine at the end of the CDR3 is missing. This chain links TRBV10-2 with TRBJ1-5; D uncertain. The germline gives CDR1 WSHSY, CDR2 SAAADI. There are 14 residues in the CDR3. Here the CDR3 reads CARSESDPGQPQHL. CDR3 DNA sequence: TGCGCCAGAAGTGAGTCCGACCCTGGTCAGCCCCAGCATTTA.

This clonotype was recorded once. Mismatch with germline at one junction end may stem from a read error. This sequence joins TRBV4-1 and TRBJ2-4; perhaps TRBD1 as D (5 bases). Germline-derived CDR1 and CDR2 are MGHRA and YSYEKL. The CDR3 loop spans 19 amino acids. CDR3 in amino acids: CASSLESPQNEGAKSIQYF. DNA for the CDR3: TGCGCCAGCAGCCTAGAGTCCCCTCAAAACGAAGGGGCCAAAAGCATTCAGTACTTC.

The J gene is TRBJ2-1, the V gene TRBV7-3; 7 nucleotides line up with TRBD2. This CDR3 has 12 residues. The ends lost 5 bases at V and 9 bases at J; junction bases unmatched: 4. Germline CDR1 is SGHTA and CDR2 is FQGTGA. CDR3 sequence (DNA): TGTGCCAGCAGCCCCGCGGGAGTTGAGCAGTTCTTC. It specifies CASSPAGVEQFF.

This rearrangement joins TRBV7-9 to TRBJ2-1; either TRBD1 or TRBD2 may supply D (5 bases each). The CDR3 covers 15 residues. V lost 5 bases, J lost 7 bases, and 18 bases lay in between. Germline-derived CDR1 and CDR2 are SEHNR and FQNEAQ (reference sequence). This CDR3 reads CASSPEGEKYNEQFF. CDR3 nucleotide sequence: TGTGCCAGCAGCCCAGAAGGGGAGAAGTATAATGAGCAGTTCTTC. Based on the CDR3 plus reference TRBV7-9 and TRBJ2-1, the full variable domain is DTGVSQNPRHKITKRGQNVTFRCDPISEHNRLYWYRQTLGQGPEFLTYFQNEAQLEKSRLLSDRFSAERPKGSFSTLEIQRTEQGDSAMYLCASSPEGEKYNEQFFGPGTRLTVL.

As for this clonotype: The junction departs from germline at one end; a sequencing error may be responsible. This chain links TRBV7-9 with TRBJ2-7; D perhaps matches TRBD2 (6 bases). The CDR3 consists of 13 residues. CDR1 SEHNR and CDR2 FQNEAQ come from the germline V gene (reference sequence). The DNA of the CDR3 is TGTGTCAGCAACTGGGGGGAGAACTACGAGCAGTACTTC. Translated: CVSNWGENYEQYF.